The T cell receptor (beta chain) under discussion was sequenced for a study of T cells after yellow fever vaccination. Study-level background: The fractions with low cell numbers were processed using SMART-Seq v4 Ultra Low Input.

Germline lookup yields CDR1 SQVTM and CDR2 ANQGSEA. V lost 5 bases, J lost 5 bases, and 22 bases lay in between. CDR3 length: 15 residues. There are many counts of this clonotype. TCRdb processed the 5' RACE reads anew with MiXCR; each CDR3 protein has one entry. The sample consists of under 50,000 distinct CDR3 sequences, roughly 6.4% of them appearing once. This specimen consisted of PBMCs, either bulk or a sorted T-cell subset (CD4+, CD8+, memory, or dextramer-sorted; not recorded which), obtained 45 days after the yellow fever booster vaccination. V usage is TRBV29-1 and J usage is TRBJ2-7; D may match TRBD1 or TRBD2 (5 bases each). This TCR was recovered from a man aged 25-45 years who received the YFV17D yellow fever vaccine. The CDR3 DNA reads TGCAGCGTTCCCAAGGAGGCAGGGATGAGGGACGAGCAGTACTTC. Amino acids: CSVPKEAGMRDEQYF.